One T cell receptor beta chain is described in this entry. CDR3 length: 12 amino acids. The germline V and J ends were trimmed by 4 bases and 3 bases, with 8 bases remaining between them. CDR1 SGHRS and CDR2 YFSETQ come from the germline V gene. This entry belongs to a study of T cell changes during pregnancy in multiple sclerosis. Measured with immunoSEQ multiplex PCR; TCRdb has only the in-frame clones, and not every one. The sample holds roughly 35,000 clones, 92% seen once. The sequence derives from a female donor with multiple sclerosis, enrolled in a pregnancy study. The chain links TRBV5-1 to TRBJ2-7; D perhaps matches TRBD2 (5 bases). The input for sequencing was CD4+ T cells from peripheral blood mononuclear cells, taken after pregnancy. The CDR3 here is CASSVGDYEQYF. CDR3 in DNA: TGCGCCAGCAGCGTGGGAGACTACGAGCAGTACTTC.